The 32 T cell receptor beta chains below were found in one sample sequenced in a study of control samples from healthy donors and cancer patients. The data were produced by immunoSEQ multiplex PCR, yet TCRdb's version contains in-frame clones alone and is incomplete. Among about 80,000 clones listed, 85% to 90% were seen once. Sequencing input: blood. These receptors all stem from an older woman in good health.

The chain uses TRBV5-4 and TRBJ2-3; unclear D gene. Germline CDR1 reads SGHNT; CDR2 reads YYREEE (reference sequence). V lost 1 base and J 6 bases, leaving 3 bases between the germline ends. This CDR3 is 11 amino acids long. The CDR3 loop is CASSLRDTQYF. In DNA form, the CDR3 reads TGTGCCAGCAGCTTGAGGGATACGCAGTATTTT.

This chain links TRBV11-3 with TRBJ2-3, with D perhaps matching TRBD1 (6 bases). The ends were cut back, 7 bases at V and 5 bases at J, with 13 bases in the middle. CDR3 length: 13 residues. Germline lookup yields CDR1 SGHNT and CDR2 YENEEA. The DNA of the CDR3 is TGTGCCAGCAAGGCAGGGGACGGAGATACGCAGTATTTT. Protein sequence: CASKAGDGDTQYF.

For the CDR3, the DNA is TGTGCCAGCAGTGAAAGTTTCTTCGGGAGGGGGCCGGCCGGGGAGCTGTTTTTT. Protein product: CASSESFFGRGPAGELFF. The V gene is TRBV6-1, the J gene TRBJ2-2; TRBD2 is a possible D gene (8 bases). The germline gives CDR1 MNHNS, CDR2 SASEGT. The V and J ends lost 2 bases and 6 bases respectively, with 22 bases between them. There are 18 residues in the CDR3.

This chain joins TRBV11-2 and TRBJ1-2; 9 bases line up with TRBD1. Germline CDR1 is SGHAT and CDR2 is FQNNGV. This CDR3 region has 15 residues. V lost 1 base to trimming and J lost 6 bases; unmatched junction nucleotides: 6. The CDR3 nucleotides are TGTGCCAGCAGCTTAGTTGGACAGGGGATAAATGGCTACACCTTC. Amino acids: CASSLVGQGINGYTF.

The chain is built from TRBV28 and TRBJ2-7, with D tentatively TRBD2 (6 bases). V lost 3 bases and J lost 3, with 18 bases in between. The CDR3 is made up of 16 amino acids. CDR1 and CDR2 (germline): MDHEN, SYDVKM. Here the CDR3 DNA reads TGTGCCAGCAGTTTTACAGGTGGGACTGTTAACTACGAGCAGTACTTC. This encodes CASSFTGGTVNYEQYF.

This chain joins TRBV28 and TRBJ1-3, with D uncertain. Germline V gene lookup returns CDR1 MDHEN and CDR2 SYDVKM. The CDR3 length is 14 residues. V dropped 2 bases and J dropped 7 bases, with 12 bases sitting between them. CDR3 protein: CASSLRHPTNTIYF. As DNA, the CDR3 is TGTGCCAGCAGTTTACGCCACCCGACGAACACCATATATTTT. The full variable domain, its missing parts supplied by reference TRBV28 and TRBJ1-3, is DVKVTQSSRYLVKRTGEKVFLECVQDMDHENMFWYRQDPGLGLRLIYFSYDVKMKEKGDIPEGYSVSREKKERFSLILESASTNQTSMYLCASSLRHPTNTIYFGEGSWLTVV.

The V call is TRBV5-4, the J call TRBJ2-5; D is uncertain. The germline V and J ends were trimmed by 0 bases and 0 bases, with 6 bases remaining between them. Per the germline V gene, CDR1 is SGHNT and CDR2 is YYREEE (reference sequence). The CDR3 spans 14 residues. For the CDR3, the DNA is TGTGCCAGCAGCTTGGAGTTGTACCAAGAGACCCAGTACTTC. This codes for CASSLELYQETQYF.

CDR3 nucleotide sequence: TGTGCCATCAGTGATGACCCGCCCGGAGGCACAGATACGCAGTATTTT. Translating gives CAISDDPPGGTDTQYF. V and J are TRBV10-3 and TRBJ2-3, with unresolved D. The CDR3 extends over 16 amino acids. Germline V CDR1 and CDR2: ENHRY, SYGVKD. V dropped 3 bases and J dropped 1 base, with 14 bases sitting between them.

The chain combines TRBV4-1 with TRBJ2-7; TRBD1 is a possible D gene (5 bases). This CDR3 has 16 residues. V was pared by 0 bases and J by 5 bases, with 17 bases between. The V gene's germline CDR1 is MGHRA and CDR2 YSYEKL. CDR3 residues: CASSQEGAGLVDEQYF. The CDR3, as DNA: TGCGCCAGCAGCCAAGAAGGGGCAGGGTTGGTCGACGAGCAGTACTTC.

CDR3: CASSRDWNYGYTF. The CDR3 DNA reads as TGTGCCAGCTCAAGGGACTGGAACTATGGCTACACCTTC. The chain employs TRBV18 and TRBJ1-2; a weak D match, TRBD1 (5 bases). This CDR3 contains 13 residues. Trimming pared 5 bases from V and 2 bases from J, leaving 9 bases between. The germline CDR1 and CDR2 sequences are KGHSH and LQKENI.

CDR3 sequence reads: CATSDDEDTQYF. The CDR3 region has the DNA TGTGCCACCAGTGATGATGAGGATACGCAGTATTTT. The chain carries TRBV24-1 and TRBJ2-3; unclear D gene. Germline loops: CDR1 KGHDR, CDR2 SFDVKD. Trimming shortened V by 3 bases and J by 6 bases, and 6 bases separated the two germline ends. The CDR3 totals 12 residues.

The V and J genes are TRBV9 and TRBJ2-1; 9 bases fit TRBD2. Germline loops: CDR1 SGDLS, CDR2 YYNGEE. The CDR3 totals 15 residues. Trimming at V came to 0 bases and at J to 8 bases, leaving 6 bases not matched to a gene. DNA of the CDR3: TGTGCCAGCAGCGTAGAGGCGGGAGGGCCTTATGAGCAGTTCTTC. Translated, it gives CASSVEAGGPYEQFF.

The J gene is TRBJ1-4, the V gene TRBV6-4, with no clear D. With 4 bases removed from V and 10 bases from J, the gap between germline ends came to 22 bases. This CDR3 has 16 residues. Germline V gene data show CDR1 as MRHNA and CDR2 as SNTAGT. In DNA, the CDR3 is TGTGCCAGCAGTGCACAGCCGGCCTCACCGAACGGAAAACTGTTTTTT. It translates to CASSAQPASPNGKLFF.

V is TRBV6-5 and J is TRBJ1-2, with 8 bases matching TRBD1. The ends lost 8 bases at V and 4 bases at J; junction bases unmatched: 9. This CDR3 is 14 amino acids long. Germline values: CDR1 MNHEY, CDR2 SVGAGI. As DNA, the CDR3 is TGTGCCAGCCTGGACAGGGATCGGGGCTATGGCTACACCTTC. Amino acid sequence: CASLDRDRGYGYTF.

The chain uses TRBV6-4 and TRBJ1-6; 9 bases are shared with TRBD1. The CDR3 spans 16 residues. Germline V gene lookup returns CDR1 MRHNA and CDR2 SNTAGT. V lost 6 bases, J lost 7 bases, and 10 bases stayed unmatched. CDR3 DNA sequence: TGTGCCAGCAGCCTGACCCCAGGACAGGGGAATTCACCCCTCCACTTT. It specifies CASSLTPGQGNSPLHF.

V is TRBV20-1 and J is TRBJ2-1, with a tentative D call TRBD1 (5 bases). The germline gives CDR1 DFQATT, CDR2 SNEGSKA (reference sequence). The CDR3 has 13 residues. Trimming removed 3 bases from V and 6 bases from J, with 12 bases in between. The CDR3 region is CSASDPRANEQFF. DNA for the CDR3: TGCAGTGCTAGTGATCCCAGGGCCAATGAGCAGTTCTTC.

The rearrangement uses TRBV10-3 and TRBJ2-7; D might be TRBD2 (6 bases). The CDR3 length is 16 residues. The germline V gene encodes CDR1 ENHRY and CDR2 SYGVKD. The V gene lost 6 bases and the J gene lost 4 bases, with 22 bases spanning the gap. The CDR3 loop reads CAISLALWPGRYEQYF. The CDR3 region has the DNA TGTGCCATCAGCCTGGCTTTGTGGCCGGGGAGGTACGAGCAGTACTTC.

The J gene is TRBJ2-7, the V gene TRBV7-2, with D maybe TRBD2 (5 bases). Between the trimmed V and J ends, which lost 4 bases and 4 bases, there was a span of 17 bases. The CDR3 runs 15 residues. Germline CDR1 SGHTA, CDR2 FQGNSA. Written as DNA, the CDR3 is TGTGCCAGCAGCTCCGCGGGCCGGTCGCCTTACGAGCAGTACTTC. This sequence encodes CASSSAGRSPYEQYF.

This sequence joins TRBV4-3 and TRBJ2-7; the D call may be TRBD1 or TRBD2 (6 bases each). The CDR3 runs to 19 residues. Germline assignment: CDR1 LGHNA and CDR2 YSLEER. The V end lost 4 bases, the J end lost 2 bases, and 27 bases lay between the germline ends. The CDR3 region is CASSLPEGGRYVPPYEQYF. In DNA, the CDR3 is TGCGCCAGCAGCCTCCCGGAAGGGGGGCGGTACGTCCCTCCCTACGAGCAGTACTTC.

The chain joins TRBV5-1 to TRBJ2-3; D is unresolved. Deletions cut 4 bases from V and 4 bases from J, with 7 bases between. CDR1 is SGHRS and CDR2 is YFSETQ in the germline V gene. This CDR3 comprises 12 residues. The CDR3 region is CASSQPPDTQYF. CDR3 coding DNA: TGCGCCAGCAGCCAACCACCAGATACGCAGTATTTT.

This clone has only a few counts. The CDR3, as DNA: TGTGCCAGCAGTTTACCAGGGAACTATGGCTACACCTTC. Encoded protein: CASSLPGNYGYTF. The chain employs TRBV28 and TRBJ1-2; D might be TRBD1 (5 bases). V lost 2 bases, J lost 2 bases, and 6 bases lay in between. CDR3 size: 13 residues. Germline V lookup: CDR1 MDHEN, CDR2 SYDVKM.

This clone was recorded once. This probably arose from a read error, given a far larger clone one base away. Other DNA sequences in the same sample also yield this CDR3. The chain links TRBV18 to TRBJ1-2; no reliable D call. CDR1 and CDR2 (germline): KGHSH, LQKENI. The CDR3 has 13 amino acids. V gave up 3 bases and J gave up 8 bases, with 13 bases separating them. CDR3 DNA: TGTGCCAGCTCACCTCCGTATGGTGTCGGCTACACCTTC. This codes for CASSPPYGVGYTF.

This chain links TRBV5-6 with TRBJ2-5; a possible D gene is TRBD2 (6 bases). CDR1 is SGHDT and CDR2 is YYEEEE in the germline V gene. CDR3 size: 15 residues. The V gene lost 0 bases and the J gene lost 5 bases, with 14 bases spanning the gap. The CDR3 DNA sequence: TGTGCCAGCAGCTTGGCTCGCGGAGGGTGGGAGACCCAGTACTTC. Its protein is CASSLARGGWETQYF.

The gene calls are TRBV15 and TRBJ1-3; D gene uncertain. The CDR3 extends over 18 amino acids. Trimming stripped 5 bases from V and 3 bases from J, with 23 bases between. Looked up from germline, CDR1 is LNHNV and CDR2 is YYDKDF (reference sequence). CDR3 loop: CATSPVYGKGMFGNTIYF. Here the CDR3 DNA reads TGTGCCACCAGCCCGGTTTATGGGAAAGGGATGTTTGGAAACACCATATATTTT.

The chain links TRBV5-1 to TRBJ1-3, with D tentatively TRBD1 (5 bases). V was clipped by 4 bases and J by 4 bases, with 15 bases between them. Germline loops: CDR1 SGHRS, CDR2 YFSETQ. This CDR3 region has 15 residues. CDR3 sequence: CASSLTAGTGNTIYF. DNA for the CDR3: TGCGCCAGCAGCCTGACAGCAGGGACGGGAAACACCATATATTTT.

The V and J genes are TRBV29-1 and TRBJ1-1; tentative D call: TRBD1 (5 bases). This CDR3 spans 17 amino acids. Germline loops: CDR1 SQVTM, CDR2 ANQGSEA. The ends were cut back, 4 bases at V and 4 bases at J, with 25 bases in the middle. The CDR3: CSVGRGFGGGFGTEAFF. CDR3 coding DNA: TGCAGCGTTGGAAGGGGTTTTGGGGGGGGGTTTGGCACTGAAGCTTTCTTT.

The rearrangement joins TRBV18 to TRBJ2-7; the D gene is possibly TRBD1 (5 bases). This CDR3 region has 16 residues. Germline CDR1 KGHSH, CDR2 LQKENI. Trimming removed 2 bases at V and 0 bases at J, with 14 bases between. Written as DNA, the CDR3 is TGTGCCAGCTCACCAAGGATGGAAGGGGCCTCCTACGAGCAGTACTTC. Translated: CASSPRMEGASYEQYF.

This chain uses TRBV7-3 with TRBJ2-1, with 9 bases that match TRBD1. This CDR3 is 16 amino acids long. V lost 4 bases, J lost 8 bases, and 12 bases stayed unmatched. Germline lookup yields CDR1 SGHTA and CDR2 FQGTGA. The CDR3 spells CASSYRPTGGVHEQFF. The CDR3 DNA follows: TGTGCCAGCAGCTACCGCCCGACAGGGGGGGTTCATGAGCAGTTCTTC. Full variable domain (outside the CDR3, taken from reference TRBV7-3 and TRBJ2-1): GAGVSQTPSNKVTEKGKYVELRCDPISGHTALYWYRQSLGQGPEFLIYFQGTGAADDSGLPNDRFFAVRPEGSVSTLKIQRTERGDSAVYLCASSYRPTGGVHEQFFGPGTRLTVL.

The CDR3 loop is CASNGGLRGYGYTF. CDR3 sequence (DNA): TGCGCCAGCAACGGAGGGTTGAGGGGATATGGCTACACCTTC. The chain has TRBV5-1 and TRBJ1-2, with a weak D call TRBD1 (5 bases). Germline V gene sequence: CDR1 SGHRS, CDR2 YFSETQ. Trimming removed 6 bases at V and 5 bases at J, with 17 bases between. CDR3 length equals 14 residues.

This chain links TRBV18 with TRBJ2-7; weak D call: TRBD2 (6 bases). V was clipped by 0 bases and J by 7 bases, with 13 bases between them. The CDR3 covers 14 residues. Germline assignment: CDR1 KGHSH and CDR2 LQKENI. CDR3 residues: CASSPPAAAGEQYF. For the CDR3, the DNA is TGTGCCAGCTCACCACCTGCAGCTGCGGGGGAGCAGTACTTC.

V gene TRBV27 combines with J gene TRBJ2-1, with 8 bases identical to TRBD2. Germline assignment: CDR1 MNHEY and CDR2 SMNVEV (reference sequence). This CDR3 is 17 amino acids long. Germline trimming cut 11 bases from V and 4 bases from J; bases unmatched to any gene: 19. CDR3 nucleotides: TGTGCCGCAAAACGAGCAAGCTCCAGCGGGGGATACAATGAGCAGTTCTTC. Translation: CAAKRASSSGGYNEQFF.

The rearrangement links TRBV5-1 to TRBJ1-1, with 9 bases matching TRBD1. Trimming took 4 bases from V and 4 from J; bases not matched to a gene: 5. Germline values: CDR1 SGHRS, CDR2 YFSETQ. CDR3 length: 14 amino acids. The CDR3 is CASSKQGASTEAFF. CDR3 nucleotide sequence: TGCGCCAGCAGCAAACAGGGGGCGAGCACTGAAGCTTTCTTT.